Below, 25 T cell receptor beta chains from the same sample are listed, as sequenced in a study of T cell clones after liver transplantation. Here immunoSEQ multiplex PCR was the method, and the copy in TCRdb shows in-frame clones only, minus some. The repertoire includes more than 65,000 clones, over 85% of them detected once, and about 2.5% sits in the top ten. The sequencing used CD4+ T cells from blood, collected before liver transplant. These receptors came from a human donor who received a liver transplant.

This clone appeared a single time. The chain links TRBV2 to TRBJ2-4; TRBD1 aligns across 7 bases. Germline CDR1 and CDR2: SNHLY and FYNNEI. Trimming removed 6 bases from V and 2 bases from J; junction bases left unmatched: 10. The CDR3 covers 16 residues. DNA for the CDR3: TGTGCCAGCAGCGCACCGGGACAGCCTTCCAAAAACATTCAGTACTTC. This sequence encodes CASSAPGQPSKNIQYF.

V gene TRBV5-1 combines with J gene TRBJ2-2; the D is unclear. CDR1 and CDR2 (germline): SGHRS, YFSETQ. There are 15 residues in the CDR3. The V gene lost 0 bases and the J gene lost 0 bases, with 6 bases spanning the gap. The CDR3 spells CASSLDSPNTGELFF. CDR3 sequence (DNA): TGCGCCAGCAGCTTGGACAGCCCGAACACCGGGGAGCTGTTTTTT.

V is TRBV5-1 and J is TRBJ2-1; a possible D gene is TRBD2 (6 bases). This CDR3 contains 16 residues. Germline values: CDR1 SGHRS, CDR2 YFSETQ. V was pared by 1 base and J by 5 bases, with 16 bases between. CDR3 coding DNA: TGCGCCAGCAGCTTGACATCTACCCTAGCGAACAATGAGCAGTTCTTC. This gives the protein CASSLTSTLANNEQFF.

The V call is TRBV9, the J call TRBJ2-2; TRBD1 agrees at 7 bases. The CDR3 runs 16 residues. Germline V gene sequence: CDR1 SGDLS, CDR2 YYNGEE. V dropped 1 base and J dropped 0; count of bases not matched to a gene: 3. The CDR3 sequence: CASSVRGRTNTGELFF. The CDR3 coding sequence is TGTGCCAGCAGCGTAAGGGGGCGAACGAACACCGGGGAGCTGTTTTTT.

For this clone: The junction and the germline gene differ at one end; a read error may be behind it. This chain links TRBV2 with TRBJ1-1, with 8 bases fitting TRBD1. The germline gives CDR1 SNHLY, CDR2 FYNNEI. The CDR3 is 16 amino acids. CDR3 residues: CASREAPGQGRTEAFF. The CDR3, as DNA: TGTGCCAGCAGGGAAGCTCCAGGACAGGGTAGAACTGAAGCTTTCTTT.

This CDR3 reads CASSSPRAYNEQFF. The CDR3 DNA reads TGCGCCAGCAGCTCGCCACGCGCCTACAATGAGCAGTTCTTC. The chain uses TRBV5-1 and TRBJ2-1; no clear D gene. The germline V and J ends were trimmed by 3 bases and 2 bases, with 9 bases remaining between them. Germline CDR1 and CDR2: SGHRS and YFSETQ. The length of the CDR3 is 14 residues.

The V gene is TRBV18, the J gene TRBJ2-5; D is ambiguous. CDR1 and CDR2 (germline): KGHSH, LQKENI. The CDR3 runs to 14 residues. Trimming stripped 1 base from V and 1 base from J, with 7 bases between. CDR3 in amino acids: CASSPRFSQETQYF. In nucleotides, the CDR3 is TGTGCCAGCTCACCACGTTTTTCCCAAGAGACCCAGTACTTC. The full variable domain, rest sourced from reference TRBV18 and TRBJ2-5, is NAGVMQNPRHLVRRRGQEARLRCSPMKGHSHVYWYRQLPEEGLKFMVYLQKENIIDESGMPKERFSAEFPKEGPSILRIQQVVRGDSAAYFCASSPRFSQETQYFGPGTRLLVL.

The V and J genes are TRBV10-3 and TRBJ1-1, with D tentatively TRBD1 (5 bases). Germline V gene lookup returns CDR1 ENHRY and CDR2 SYGVKD. Trimming removed 11 bases at V and 0 bases at J, with 13 bases between. The length of the CDR3 is 13 residues. The CDR3 sequence: CASWGGVNTEAFF. CDR3 coding DNA: TGTGCCTCCTGGGGGGGAGTGAACACTGAAGCTTTCTTT.

The chain employs TRBV9 and TRBJ1-3, with D tentatively TRBD1 (5 bases). The ends were cut back, 3 bases at V and 0 bases at J, with 7 bases in the middle. CDR3 length: 14 residues. In germline, CDR1 is SGDLS, CDR2 YYNGEE. The CDR3 DNA reads TGTGCCAGCAGCGCACAGGACTCTGGAAACACCATATATTTT. Translated, it gives CASSAQDSGNTIYF.

The chain uses TRBV30 and TRBJ2-5, with 8 positions matching TRBD1. J gave up 1 base and V 5 bases, and 3 bases lay outside the gene matches. Looked up from germline, CDR1 is GTSNPN and CDR2 is SVGIG (reference sequence). The CDR3 totals 13 residues. The CDR3 region is CAWGTGSQETQYF. The DNA of the CDR3 is TGTGCCTGGGGGACAGGATCCCAAGAGACCCAGTACTTC.

CDR3 region: CAISESPPGQETQYF. In DNA form, the CDR3 reads TGTGCCATCAGTGAGTCTCCACCGGGACAAGAGACCCAGTACTTC. V gene TRBV10-3 combines with J gene TRBJ2-5, with D possibly being TRBD2 (5 bases). Germline CDR1 ENHRY, CDR2 SYGVKD. Trimming shortened V by 0 bases and J by 2 bases, and 10 bases separated the two germline ends. CDR3 length: 15 residues.

The chain is built from TRBV19 and TRBJ1-2; 7 bases align to TRBD1. V was clipped by 4 bases and J by 3 bases; unmatched bases: 14. The length of the CDR3 is 17 residues. Germline values: CDR1 LNHDA, CDR2 SQIVND (reference sequence). The CDR3 DNA reads TGTGCCAGTAGTACCACCTGGGGGGGACAGACGTACTATGGCTACACCTTC. It encodes CASSTTWGGQTYYGYTF.

This clone was seen once. J is TRBJ2-3 and V is TRBV6-6; D might be TRBD1 (6 bases). The germline gives CDR1 MNHNY, CDR2 SVGAGI (reference sequence). This CDR3 region has 15 residues. Trimming took off 2 bases at V and 0 bases at J, with 9 bases between the two ends. DNA for the CDR3: TGTGCCAGCAGTTACGGACAGCAAAGCACAGATACGCAGTATTTT. Protein product: CASSYGQQSTDTQYF.

The chain uses TRBV5-1 and TRBJ2-7; possibly TRBD1 for D (6 bases). This CDR3 has 12 residues. Between the trimmed V and J ends, which lost 4 bases and 4 bases, there was a span of 9 bases. The germline V gene encodes CDR1 SGHRS and CDR2 YFSETQ. This CDR3 is CASSGRGYEQYF. Here the CDR3 DNA reads TGCGCCAGCAGCGGCAGGGGTTACGAGCAGTACTTC.

The J gene is TRBJ2-5, the V gene TRBV4-3; D gene ambiguous. The V and J ends lost 0 bases and 4 bases respectively, with 6 bases between them. This CDR3 is 13 amino acids long. Germline assignment: CDR1 LGHNA and CDR2 YSLEER. The CDR3 DNA is TGCGCCAGCAGCCAAGATTTTCGAGAGACCCAGTACTTC. Encoded protein: CASSQDFRETQYF.

The J gene is TRBJ2-7, the V gene TRBV13; D is undetermined. V was cut by 4 bases and J by 4 bases, with 11 bases left in between. Germline-derived CDR1 and CDR2 are PRHDT and FYEKMQ (reference sequence). The CDR3 consists of 13 residues. The CDR3 region is CASSSGWSYEQYF. In DNA, the CDR3 is TGTGCCAGCAGCTCCGGCTGGTCTTACGAGCAGTACTTC.

This chain links TRBV7-8 with TRBJ2-7; D uncertain. Germline CDR1 SGHVS, CDR2 FQNEAQ. V lost 5 bases and J 2 bases, leaving 13 bases between the germline ends. The CDR3 has 14 residues. The CDR3 sequence: CASSPGGGTYEQYF. The DNA of the CDR3 is TGTGCCAGCAGCCCCGGCGGCGGTACCTACGAGCAGTACTTC.

The V call is TRBV5-1, the J call TRBJ2-3; 10 nucleotides agree with TRBD2. The CDR3 length is 17 residues. Germline V lookup: CDR1 SGHRS, CDR2 YFSETQ. The V gene end was trimmed by 4 bases and the J gene end by 1 base; junction bases not matched to a gene: 9. The CDR3 sequence: CASSKLAGEGGTDTQYF. In DNA form, the CDR3 reads TGCGCCAGCAGCAAGCTAGCGGGAGAAGGGGGCACAGATACGCAGTATTTT.

The CDR3 DNA reads TGTGCCAGCAGCCAAGATCCTTCGGGAGTTACGCAGTATTTT. Encoded protein: CASSQDPSGVTQYF. The V and J genes are TRBV14 and TRBJ2-3, with a tentative D call TRBD2 (6 bases). Germline assignment: CDR1 SGHDN and CDR2 FVKESK. The CDR3 length is 14 residues. Trimming left V 0 bases short and J 8 bases short, with 12 bases between.

The chain links TRBV7-2 to TRBJ2-7, with 9 bases that match TRBD2. Germline trimming cut 6 bases from V and 5 bases from J; bases unmatched to any gene: 11. The CDR3 sequence is 15 residues long. Per the germline V gene, CDR1 is SGHTA and CDR2 is FQGNSA. CDR3 residues: CASRVGGAGGDEQYF. The CDR3 region has the DNA TGTGCCAGCAGAGTGGGGGGTGCGGGAGGGGACGAGCAGTACTTC.

The chain has TRBV5-1 and TRBJ1-1; possible D gene TRBD1, 6 bases. Per the germline V gene, CDR1 is SGHRS and CDR2 is YFSETQ. The CDR3 is 15 residues long. Trimming removed 4 bases at V and 1 base at J, with 14 bases between. The chain's CDR3 is CASSPRPGQNTEAFF. The CDR3 region has the DNA TGCGCCAGCAGCCCACGCCCGGGACAGAACACTGAAGCTTTCTTT.

This clone came up once. The V and J genes are TRBV7-2 and TRBJ1-1; D is possibly TRBD1 (6 bases). Germline-derived CDR1 and CDR2 are SGHTA and FQGNSA. The CDR3 extends over 16 amino acids. V dropped 1 base and J dropped 3 bases, with 15 bases sitting between them. The CDR3 loop is CASSLGQALQDTEAFF. CDR3 bases: TGTGCCAGCAGCTTAGGACAGGCCTTACAGGACACTGAAGCTTTCTTT.

This clone was seen just once. The chain carries TRBV7-2 and TRBJ2-3; D is ambiguous. V dropped 7 bases and J dropped 2 bases, with 19 bases sitting between them. The CDR3 has 16 residues. Germline assignment: CDR1 SGHTA and CDR2 FQGNSA. CDR3 protein: CASTSFGTHHTDTQYF. CDR3 nucleotides: TGTGCCAGCACCTCTTTCGGCACCCACCACACAGATACGCAGTATTTT.

The chain uses TRBV6-1 and TRBJ2-5; D possibly matches TRBD1 or TRBD2 (5 bases each). This CDR3 comprises 15 residues. The germline V gene encodes CDR1 MNHNS and CDR2 SASEGT. V shed 2 bases and J shed 5 bases, with 15 bases lying between them. The CDR3 here is CASSERGWAKETQYF. The CDR3 DNA is TGTGCCAGCAGTGAACGGGGCTGGGCGAAGGAGACCCAGTACTTC.

The rearrangement joins TRBV9 to TRBJ1-2; tentative D call: TRBD1 (5 bases). The CDR3 has 15 amino acids. Trimming left V 0 bases short and J 4 bases short, with 13 bases between. Germline V gene lookup returns CDR1 SGDLS and CDR2 YYNGEE. This chain's CDR3 is CASSVAVGLGYGYTF. For the CDR3, the DNA is TGTGCCAGCAGCGTAGCGGTGGGGCTAGGCTATGGCTACACCTTC.